The entry that follows covers one TCR beta chain sequence. What it binds is not known. Per germline, CDR1 SQVTM and CDR2 ANQGSEA. V was clipped by 1 base and J by 4 bases; unmatched bases: 1. The CDR3 runs to 14 residues. TCRdb's copy holds only in-frame clones and misses some; the assay was immunoSEQ multiplex PCR. The data contain tens of thousands of clones, about 89% of them singletons. These data belong to a study of graft-versus-host responses after intestinal transplantation. Whole-study context: After anti-thymocyte globulin induction, recipients took tacrolimus and steroids for three to four years. Study-level points and caveats: GvH clones surfaced in recipient marrow, some emerging earlier in ileum or blood. Levels of circulating GvH clones at their peak were associated with early post-transplant HvG declines. The presence of high graft-versus-host to host-versus-graft clonal ratios in allografts characterized patients with graft-donor T cell macrochimerism.

The sample in question was unstimulated CD8+ T cells sorted from spleen or lymph node cells, obtained before intestinal transplant. V usage is TRBV29-1 and J usage is TRBJ2-1; 10 bases agree with TRBD2. This clonotype was sampled from a human donor who received an intestinal transplant. CDR3 DNA: TGCAGCGTTGAAGGACTAGCGGGTTACAATGAGCAGTTCTTC. It translates to CSVEGLAGYNEQFF.